What follows describes a single TCR beta chain. Germline assignment: CDR1 MDHEN and CDR2 SYDVKM. Trimming removed 2 bases at V and 3 bases at J, with 14 bases between. This CDR3 comprises 16 residues. The data were taken from a study of cytomegalovirus exposure and HLA in healthy donors. The PCR was carried out with 60 Vbeta primers and 13 Jbeta primers. Data came from immunoSEQ multiplex PCR; TCRdb stores just in-frame clones and leaves some out. The table includes around 300,000 clones, almost 85% detected once. Sample: PBMCs. The TCR comes from a woman between 40 and 50 years old in good health and CMV-seropositive. This chain joins TRBV28 and TRBJ1-5, with D tentatively TRBD1 (5 bases). The CDR3 DNA sequence: TGTGCCAGCAGTTTACTCCCACAGGTCCCCAATCAGCCCCAGCATTTT. It specifies CASSLLPQVPNQPQHF.